This T cell receptor beta chain was captured in a study of T cells after yellow fever vaccination (dated by TCRdb to the late 2010s). Study-level background: The SMART-Seq v4 Ultra Low Input RNA kit was used to prepare libraries from fractions with low cell numbers. Blood was collected at multiple timepoints before and after primary and secondary immunization, and bulk PBMC replicates and cell subsets were isolated. To follow T-cell clones before and after primary and booster YFV17D yellow fever vaccination, bulk TCR alpha and beta repertoires were sequenced over time. Two healthy male donors, one aged 18 to 29 and one aged 30 to 40 years, made up the cohort.

TCR cDNA was made using 5'RACE template switching, a step that added a universal primer site and unique molecular identifiers. Priming for cDNA synthesis came from both the TCR alpha and TCR beta constant segments. Library amplification used two PCR steps, and the second PCR step added sample barcodes and sequencing adapters. Sequencing of libraries was performed on Illumina HiSeq 2500 (2x100 bp) or NovaSeq (2x150 bp). In the paper's pipeline: Demultiplexing of reads and collapsing into UMI consensus sequences were performed with MIGEC, and V(D)J alignment was carried out with MiXCR. Using edgeR on replicate PBMC samples, clonotypes were called vaccine-responding if FDR was below 0.01 and the log2 fold change was above 5 up to day 15. Each bulk clonotype received a CD4 or CD8 identity based on whether the sequenced CD4 or CD8 repertoire contained that clonotype at higher abundance. The public reads were reanalyzed by TCRdb: fastp trimming at Q25, MiXCR alignment, in-frame beta chains only. Identical CDR3 protein sequences are pooled into one entry, listed with their most common genes and DNA. The V and J calls were determined by TCRdb, not by the authors. Across this sample there are around 340,000 distinct CDR3 sequences, with 8.7% seen only once. Roughly 18% of the sample is in the top ten clones.

The sample's treatment or condition label, decoded: live attenuated yellow fever vaccine strain. At each blood-draw timepoint, two biological replicates of bulk PBMCs were collected. A standard Ficoll-Paque protocol was used to isolate PBMCs from peripheral blood. RNA was extracted with TriZol from bulk PBMCs, CD4 and CD8 fractions, and dextramer-positive and dextramer-negative fractions. A remark on this clonotype: Its antigen is currently not known. Base qualities were left out, and no much larger clone turns up one base away.

Results the study describes overall, beyond this receptor: Most clones expanded after primary vaccination (almost 97% of CD4 and 80% to 90% of CD8) were re-detected after the booster, suggesting that broad memory maintenance occurred. Computational filtering was required because FACS-sorted repertoires could contain abundant contaminating clonotypes from the bulk population. A small share of clonotypes was detected in both CD4 and CD8 compartments, with the overlap likely arising from convergent recombination. The study included only a couple of donors, which limits how far the findings can be generalized. The secondary T-cell response was weaker than the primary response but faster, peaking on day 5 instead of day 15.

This receptor was taken from a man aged 18 to 35 who received the YFV17D yellow fever vaccine. This sample comprised PBMCs, obtained on the day of the first yellow fever vaccination.

The CDR3 has the sequence CASSRTSGDNEQFF. The nucleotides read TGTGCCAGCAGCCGGACTAGCGGGGACAATGAGCAGTTCTTC. Recombination linked TRBV12-3 or TRBV12-4 to TRBJ2-1; 12 central bases correspond to TRBD2. Taken from cysteine to phenylalanine, the CDR3 has 14 residues. Solely the CDR3 DNA is kept, with 42 bases framed from the first base. The germline V end is reduced by 6 bases and the J end by 5 bases; junction bases left unmatched: 2.